This entry lists 2 T cell receptor beta chains sequenced from one sample in a study of blood T cell repertoires in COVID-19. TCRdb keeps only in-frame clones here, not all; method: immunoSEQ multiplex PCR. The repertoire holds approximately 230,000 clones, with about nine tenths as singletons. Sequenced material: PBMCs or T cells enriched from blood (not recorded which). The receptors here all came from a woman aged 25-40 years with acute COVID-19.

The genes are TRBV10-2 and TRBJ2-7; 10 nucleotides match TRBD2. The CDR3 length is 17 residues. V was clipped by 4 bases and J by 3 bases; unmatched bases: 12. Germline assignment: CDR1 WSHSY and CDR2 SAAADI. The CDR3 is CASSVWTSGTMGYEQYF. Written as DNA, the CDR3 is TGCGCCAGCAGTGTATGGACTAGCGGAACGATGGGCTACGAGCAGTACTTC.

This chain joins TRBV4-3 and TRBJ2-2; D is unresolved. Germline loops: CDR1 LGHNA, CDR2 YSLEER. V lost 3 bases, J lost 5 bases, and 13 bases lay in between. The CDR3 loop spans 15 amino acids. Here the CDR3 reads CASSHSFSGTGELFF. Written as DNA, the CDR3 is TGCGCCAGCAGCCACAGTTTCTCCGGGACCGGGGAGCTGTTTTTT.